These T cell receptor beta chains were read from a single sample in a study of cytomegalovirus exposure and HLA in healthy donors. Profiling relied on immunoSEQ multiplex PCR, and the TCRdb table lists in-frame clones only, not all of them. Here the sample spans over 200,000 clones, around 79% being singletons. Source material: PBMCs. The receptors here all came from a male donor in good health and CMV-seronegative. CDR3s include the opening cysteine and the closing phenylalanine or tryptophan. The D gene is left open where the match is weak. Some rows mark clone size as missing; the rest say once, few, many or name a class of expanded clone.

v_gene	d_gene	j_gene	abundance	CDR3aa	CDR3nt
TRBV14	TRBD1	TRBJ1-5	.	CASSQEPTKGTEYSNQPQHF	TGTGCCAGCAGCCAAGAACCAACGAAGGGGACAGAATATAGCAATCAGCCCCAGCATTTT
TRBV27	TRBD1	TRBJ2-7	.	CASSPWDRVYEQYF	TGTGCCAGCAGCCCCTGGGACAGGGTCTACGAGCAGTACTTC
TRBV19	TRBD1	TRBJ1-5	.	CASSIEGQVWPQHF	TGTGCCAGTAGTATAGAAGGACAGGTTTGGCCCCAGCATTTT
TRBV7-9	TRBD1	TRBJ1-3	.	CASSQKGASGNTIYF	TGTGCCAGCAGCCAAAAGGGGGCCAGTGGAAACACCATATATTTT
TRBV6-1	TRBD1	TRBJ2-2	few	CASSDGSGGKGELFF	TGTGCCAGCAGTGATGGTTCAGGGGGCAAGGGGGAGCTGTTTTTT
TRBV28	TRBD2	TRBJ2-1	.	CASSLERGYNEQFF	TGTGCCAGCAGTTTAGAGCGGGGGTACAATGAGCAGTTCTTC
TRBV28	TRBD1	TRBJ1-5	.	CASSTDRHQPQHF	TGTGCCAGCAGTACGGACAGGCATCAGCCCCAGCATTTT
TRBV7-3	.	TRBJ2-1	.	CASSLLRAPYNEQFF	TGTGCCAGCAGCTTACTCAGGGCCCCCTACAATGAGCAGTTCTTC
TRBV7-9	.	TRBJ1-3	once	CASSLARSSGNTIYF	TGTGCCAGCAGCTTAGCGCGGAGCTCTGGAAACACCATATATTTT
TRBV27	TRBD1	TRBJ2-7	.	CASSRRDRGREQYF	TGTGCCAGCAGCCGCCGAGACAGGGGACGCGAGCAGTACTTC
TRBV6-4	.	TRBJ2-3	few	CASSDGPADTQYF	TGTGCCAGCAGTGACGGGCCAGCAGATACGCAGTATTTT
TRBV7-8	TRBD1	TRBJ1-4	.	CASSRYRGSLATNEKLFF	TGTGCCAGCAGCAGATACAGGGGTTCCCTTGCAACTAATGAAAAACTGTTTTTT
TRBV5-1	.	TRBJ1-1	.	CASRVNQGSTEAFF	TGCGCCAGCAGAGTGAATCAGGGTTCCACTGAAGCTTTCTTT
TRBV29-1	.	TRBJ1-2	.	CSVEKVAGYDGYTF	TGCAGCGTTGAAAAGGTCGCAGGGTATGATGGCTACACCTTC
TRBV7-3	TRBD2	TRBJ2-3	.	CASSWLAGTDTQYF	TGTGCCAGCAGCTGGCTAGCGGGCACAGATACGCAGTATTTT
TRBV19	TRBD1	TRBJ1-1	.	CASSPPGQGPEAFF	TGTGCCAGTAGTCCCCCTGGACAGGGTCCTGAAGCTTTCTTT
TRBV5-1	TRBD2	TRBJ2-1	.	CASSLAIDGTSGSSEQFF	TGCGCCAGCAGCTTGGCCATAGATGGTACTAGCGGGAGCTCTGAGCAGTTCTTC
TRBV5-4	.	TRBJ2-5	.	CASSLASHTETQYF	TGTGCCAGCAGCTTGGCCTCTCACACGGAGACCCAGTACTTC
TRBV7-2	.	TRBJ2-5	.	CASSLNGEETQYF	TGTGCCAGCAGCTTAAACGGGGAAGAGACCCAGTACTTC
TRBV29-1	.	TRBJ2-7	few	CSVEMRGWPYEQYF	TGCAGCGTTGAAATGAGGGGGTGGCCCTACGAGCAGTACTTC
TRBV7-7	TRBD1	TRBJ2-5	few	CASSRRTGAQETQYF	TGTGCCAGCAGCCGCAGGACAGGGGCTCAGGAGACCCAGTACTTC
TRBV25-1	.	TRBJ2-2	.	CASTQYGQYTGELFF	TGTGCCAGCACGCAGTATGGGCAGTACACCGGGGAGCTGTTTTTT
TRBV6-1	TRBD1	TRBJ1-5	.	CASRINDRVGQPQHF	TGTGCCAGCAGAATCAATGACAGGGTGGGACAGCCCCAGCATTTT
TRBV4-3	.	TRBJ2-3	.	CASSQGRGTDTQYF	TGCGCCAGCAGCCAAGGGAGGGGCACAGATACGCAGTATTTT
TRBV19	TRBD2	TRBJ2-2	.	CASTPTLLAGWNTGELFF	TGTGCCAGTACCCCAACCCTTCTAGCGGGGTGGAACACCGGGGAGCTGTTTTTT
TRBV5-1	.	TRBJ2-6	.	CASSPGLGTGANVLTF	TGCGCCAGCAGCCCGGGATTGGGTACTGGGGCCAACGTCCTGACTTTC
TRBV7-2	.	TRBJ1-5	.	CASSLRDTGQPQHF	TGTGCCAGCAGCTTACGGGACACGGGTCAGCCCCAGCATTTT
TRBV4-3	TRBD1	TRBJ1-2	.	CASSLFLGAGGKDGYTF	TGCGCCAGCAGCCTATTCCTGGGGGCAGGGGGTAAGGATGGCTACACCTTC
TRBV5-1	TRBD1	TRBJ2-7	.	CASSLGDRRDRGPEQYF	TGCGCCAGCAGCTTGGGAGACCGCCGGGACAGGGGTCCGGAGCAGTACTTC
TRBV5-4	TRBD1	TRBJ1-2	.	CASSLGQAMVVYGYTF	TGTGCCAGCAGCTTAGGACAGGCGATGGTGGTGTATGGCTACACCTTC
TRBV6-4	TRBD1	TRBJ2-3	.	CASGGQHSTDTQYF	TGTGCCAGCGGGGGACAGCATAGCACAGATACGCAGTATTTT
TRBV28	TRBD1	TRBJ1-1	few	CASSTQGAVTEAFF	TGTGCCAGCAGTACCCAGGGGGCTGTCACTGAAGCTTTCTTT
TRBV7-2	TRBD1	TRBJ2-5	once	CASSRGTGAETQYF	TGTGCCAGCAGCCGAGGGACAGGGGCTGAGACCCAGTACTTC
TRBV5-1	.	TRBJ2-2	.	CASSLAVIRAGELFF	TGCGCCAGCAGCTTGGCAGTAATTCGGGCCGGGGAGCTGTTTTTT
TRBV30	TRBD1	TRBJ2-7	.	CAWSSGTGDYEQYF	TGTGCCTGGAGTTCCGGGACAGGGGACTACGAGCAGTACTTC
TRBV10-3	.	TRBJ2-4	.	CATSYPKTLGGRIQYF	TGTGCCACCTCATACCCTAAAACATTGGGGGGGCGGATTCAGTACTTC
TRBV6-5	TRBD1	TRBJ2-7	once	CASSSFRGTNEQYF	TGTGCCAGCAGTTCCTTCAGGGGGACCAACGAGCAGTACTTC
TRBV7-2	TRBD1	TRBJ2-1	.	CASSSLGTGVHEQFF	TGTGCCAGCAGCTCCCTCGGGACAGGGGTACATGAGCAGTTCTTC
TRBV12-5	TRBD1	TRBJ1-1	.	CASGWDRGALMNTEAFF	TGTGCTAGTGGCTGGGACAGGGGGGCTTTAATGAACACTGAAGCTTTCTTT
TRBV5-1	TRBD2	TRBJ2-1	few	CASSPELAVYNEQFF	TGCGCCAGCAGCCCGGAGCTAGCGGTATACAATGAGCAGTTCTTC
TRBV7-6	TRBD1	TRBJ1-1	many	CASTLGQGLNTEAFF	TGTGCCAGCACCCTCGGACAGGGACTGAACACTGAAGCTTTCTTT
TRBV15	TRBD2	TRBJ2-1	.	CATSSSWTSGINEQFF	TGTGCCACCAGCAGTTCTTGGACTAGCGGGATCAATGAGCAGTTCTTC
TRBV29-1	TRBD1	TRBJ2-7	.	CSVLRRQGSSYEQYF	TGCAGCGTACTCCGACGACAGGGCAGCTCCTACGAGCAGTACTTC
TRBV27	.	TRBJ2-7	.	CASSLSGYSEQYF	TGTGCCAGCAGTTTATCGGGCTACTCCGAGCAGTACTTC
TRBV2	.	TRBJ1-5	few	CASSNPDQPQHF	TGTGCCAGCAGTAATCCAGATCAGCCCCAGCATTTT
TRBV6-5	.	TRBJ1-2	.	CASRPSEVYGYTF	TGTGCCAGCAGGCCATCGGAGGTCTATGGCTACACCTTC
TRBV7-6	TRBD2	TRBJ2-3	.	CASSLAGGGPTDTQYF	TGTGCCAGCAGCTTGGCGGGGGGCGGACCCACAGATACGCAGTATTTT
TRBV29-1	TRBD1	TRBJ1-4	.	CSAAGDRRGTNEKLFF	TGCAGCGCGGCGGGGGACAGGCGCGGGACTAATGAAAAACTGTTTTTT
TRBV5-1	.	TRBJ2-5	.	CASSVVGSQETQYF	TGCGCCAGCAGCGTCGTAGGGAGCCAAGAGACCCAGTACTTC
TRBV5-1	TRBD1	TRBJ2-7	once	CASSSTDRGNEQYF	TGCGCCAGCAGCTCCACCGACAGGGGGAACGAGCAGTACTTC
TRBV6-5	.	TRBJ2-3	.	CASSTESTDTQYF	TGTGCCAGCAGTACAGAGTCCACAGATACGCAGTATTTT